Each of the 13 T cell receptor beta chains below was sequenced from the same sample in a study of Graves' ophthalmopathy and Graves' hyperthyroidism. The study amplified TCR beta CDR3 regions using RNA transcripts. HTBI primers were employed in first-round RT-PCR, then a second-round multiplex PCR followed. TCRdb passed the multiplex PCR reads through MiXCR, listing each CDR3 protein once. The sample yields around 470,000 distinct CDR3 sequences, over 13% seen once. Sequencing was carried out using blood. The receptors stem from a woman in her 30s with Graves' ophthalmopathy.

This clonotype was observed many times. The CDR3 loop is CASSYQAGTPGAQYF. For the CDR3, the DNA is TGCGCCAGCAGCTATCAAGCGGGAACCCCAGGGGCCCAGTACTTC. The V and J genes are TRBV4-1 and TRBJ2-5; perhaps TRBD2 as D (7 bases). The germline gives CDR1 MGHRA, CDR2 YSYEKL. V was trimmed by 5 bases and J by 9 bases, leaving 22 bases between them. The CDR3 is 15 residues long.

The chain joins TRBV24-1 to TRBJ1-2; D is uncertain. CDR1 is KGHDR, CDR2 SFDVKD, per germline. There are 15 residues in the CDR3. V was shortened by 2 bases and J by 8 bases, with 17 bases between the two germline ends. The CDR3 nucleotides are TGTGCCACCAGTGATTCGGCGTATAGTGCGGAAGGCTACACCTTC. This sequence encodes CATSDSAYSAEGYTF.

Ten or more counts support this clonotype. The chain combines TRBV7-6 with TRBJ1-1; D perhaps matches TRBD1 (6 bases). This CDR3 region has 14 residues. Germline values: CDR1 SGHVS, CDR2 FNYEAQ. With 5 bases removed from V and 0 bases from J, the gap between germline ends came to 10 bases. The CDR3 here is CASSRGGMNTEAFF. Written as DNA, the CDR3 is TGTGCCAGCAGCCGAGGGGGGATGAACACTGAAGCTTTCTTT.

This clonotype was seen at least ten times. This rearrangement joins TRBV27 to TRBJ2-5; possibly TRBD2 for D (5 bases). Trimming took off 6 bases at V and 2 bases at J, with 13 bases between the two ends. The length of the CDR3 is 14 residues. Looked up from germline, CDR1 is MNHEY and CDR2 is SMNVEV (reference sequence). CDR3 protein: CASSRLTGQETQYF. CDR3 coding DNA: TGTGCCAGCAGCAGACTAACGGGTCAAGAGACCCAGTACTTC.

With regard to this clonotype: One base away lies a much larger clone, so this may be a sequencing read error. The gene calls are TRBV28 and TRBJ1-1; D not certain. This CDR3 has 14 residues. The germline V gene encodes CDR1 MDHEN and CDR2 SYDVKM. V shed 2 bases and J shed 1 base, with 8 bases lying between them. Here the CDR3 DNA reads TGTGCCAGCAGTTTAATGAGGGCGAACACTGAAGCTTTCTTT. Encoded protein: CASSLMRANTEAFF.

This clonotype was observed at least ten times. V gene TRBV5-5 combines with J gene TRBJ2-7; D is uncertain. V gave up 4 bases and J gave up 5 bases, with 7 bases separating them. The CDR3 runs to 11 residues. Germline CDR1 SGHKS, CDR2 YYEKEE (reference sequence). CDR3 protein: CASSLVDEQYF. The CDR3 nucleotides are TGTGCCAGCAGCCTCGTGGACGAGCAGTACTTC.

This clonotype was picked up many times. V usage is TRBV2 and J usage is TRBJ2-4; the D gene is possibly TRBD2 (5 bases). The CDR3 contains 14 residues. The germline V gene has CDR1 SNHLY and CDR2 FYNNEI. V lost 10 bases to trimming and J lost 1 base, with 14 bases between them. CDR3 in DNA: TGTGCCACCTCCGGAGGTACCGCCAAAAACATTCAGTACTTC. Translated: CATSGGTAKNIQYF.

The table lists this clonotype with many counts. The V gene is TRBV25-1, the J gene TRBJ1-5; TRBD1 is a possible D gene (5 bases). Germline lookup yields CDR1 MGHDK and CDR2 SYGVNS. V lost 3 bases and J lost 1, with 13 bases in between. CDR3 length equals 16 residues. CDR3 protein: CASSDNAKGSNQPQHF. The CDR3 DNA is TGTGCCAGCAGTGACAACGCAAAGGGGAGCAATCAGCCCCAGCATTTT. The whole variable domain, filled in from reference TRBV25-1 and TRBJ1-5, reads EADIYQTPRYLVIGTGKKITLECSQTMGHDKMYWYQQDPGMELHLIHYSYGVNSTEKGDLSSESTVSRIRTEHFPLTLESARPSHTSQYLCASSDNAKGSNQPQHFGDGTRLSIL.

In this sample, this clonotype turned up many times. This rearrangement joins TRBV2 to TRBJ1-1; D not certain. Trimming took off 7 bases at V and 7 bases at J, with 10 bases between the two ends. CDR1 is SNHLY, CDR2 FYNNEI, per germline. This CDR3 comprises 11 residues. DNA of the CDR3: TGTGCCAGCAATGGCACCCTTGAAGCTTTCTTT. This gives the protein CASNGTLEAFF. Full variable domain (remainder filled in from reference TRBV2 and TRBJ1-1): EPEVTQTPSHQVTQMGQEVILRCVPISNHLYFYWYRQILGQKVEFLVSFYNNEISEKSEIFDDQFSVERPDGSNFTLKIRSTKLEDSAMYFCASNGTLEAFFGQGTRLTVV.

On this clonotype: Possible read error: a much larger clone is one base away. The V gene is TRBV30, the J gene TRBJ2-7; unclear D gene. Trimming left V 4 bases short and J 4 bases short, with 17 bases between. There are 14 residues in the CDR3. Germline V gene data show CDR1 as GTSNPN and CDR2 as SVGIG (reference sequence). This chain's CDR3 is CAWMGITGPYEQYF. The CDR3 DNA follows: TGTGCCTGGATGGGGATCACGGGCCCTTACGAGCAGTACTTC.

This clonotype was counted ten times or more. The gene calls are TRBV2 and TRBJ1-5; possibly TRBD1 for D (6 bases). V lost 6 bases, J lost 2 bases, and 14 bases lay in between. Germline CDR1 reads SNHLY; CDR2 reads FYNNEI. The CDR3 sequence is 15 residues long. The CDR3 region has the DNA TGTGCCAGCAGGTCAGGGGTAGAAGGCAATCAGCCCCAGCATTTT. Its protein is CASRSGVEGNQPQHF.

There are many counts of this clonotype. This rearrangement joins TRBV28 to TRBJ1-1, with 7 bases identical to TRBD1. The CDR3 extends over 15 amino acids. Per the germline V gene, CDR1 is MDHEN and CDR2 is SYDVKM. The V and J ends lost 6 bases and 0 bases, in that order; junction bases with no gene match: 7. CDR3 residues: CASRGPTGVNTEAFF. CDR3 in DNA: TGTGCCAGCAGAGGACCTACAGGGGTGAACACTGAAGCTTTCTTT.

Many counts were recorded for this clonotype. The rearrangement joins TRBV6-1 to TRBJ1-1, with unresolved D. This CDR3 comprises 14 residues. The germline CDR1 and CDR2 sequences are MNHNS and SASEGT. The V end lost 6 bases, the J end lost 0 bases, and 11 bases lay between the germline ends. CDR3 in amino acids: CASRSQRMNTEAFF. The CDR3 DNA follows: TGTGCCAGCAGATCACAGAGGATGAACACTGAAGCTTTCTTT.